These 6 T cell receptor beta chains were sequenced from one sample in a study of T cells in localized non-small cell lung cancer. Produced via immunoSEQ multiplex PCR; TCRdb's table is partial and in-frame only. This repertoire shows about 1,500 clones, 22% found once; its top ten account for about 12%. Specimen: normal lung tissue next to the tumor, collected before any cancer treatment. These receptors were collected from a man aged 35-69 years with stage II lung adenocarcinoma.

This clone was counted only a few times. This chain connects TRBV9 to TRBJ2-2, with 11 bases aligning to TRBD2. With V trimmed by 0 bases and J by 10 bases, 8 bases remained unmatched. Germline CDR1 reads SGDLS; CDR2 reads YYNGEE. CDR3 length equals 16 residues. CDR3 protein: CASSVALAGGQVELFF. The DNA for the CDR3 is TGTGCCAGCAGCGTAGCTTTAGCGGGGGGGCAGGTGGAGCTGTTTTTT.

Only a few counts were recorded for this clone. The rearrangement links TRBV4-1 to TRBJ1-3, with unresolved D. CDR3 length: 14 residues. The germline CDR1 and CDR2 sequences are MGHRA and YSYEKL. V was clipped by 4 bases and J by 4 bases, with 11 bases between them. The DNA for the CDR3 is TGCGCCAGCAGCCTCGGGAAGGGCGGAAACACCATATATTTT. It specifies CASSLGKGGNTIYF.

The V and J genes are TRBV19 and TRBJ1-2, with D unresolved. This CDR3 has 15 amino acids. V dropped 6 bases and J dropped 2 bases, with 16 bases sitting between them. Germline CDR1 LNHDA, CDR2 SQIVND (reference sequence). The CDR3 region has the DNA TGTGCCAGTAGACTAACGGAAAATGGAAACTATGGCTACACCTTC. It yields the protein CASRLTENGNYGYTF.

By share of the sample, this clone is large. This chain joins TRBV11-3 and TRBJ1-1; no firm D call. CDR3 length: 15 amino acids. CDR1 and CDR2 (germline): SGHNT, YENEEA. V was trimmed by 3 bases and J by 4 bases, leaving 15 bases between them. CDR3 bases: TGTGCCAGCAGCTTTTGGACGTTCGATGGCACTGAAGCTTTCTTT. This gives the protein CASSFWTFDGTEAFF.

By sample fraction, this clone is medium-sized. V usage is TRBV6-8 and J usage is TRBJ1-2; 7 nucleotides line up with TRBD1. The CDR3 has 14 residues. V was clipped by 4 bases and J by 5 bases; unmatched bases: 7. The V gene's germline CDR1 is MNHGY and CDR2 SAAAGT. CDR3: CASSSGQFRYGYTF. The DNA of the CDR3 is TGTGCCAGCAGTTCGGGACAGTTTCGATATGGCTACACCTTC.

This clone has just a few counts. The V call is TRBV30, the J call TRBJ2-7; D is uncertain. Germline values: CDR1 GTSNPN, CDR2 SVGIG (reference sequence). There are 14 residues in the CDR3. With 3 bases removed from V and 0 bases from J, the gap between germline ends came to 12 bases. Here the CDR3 reads CAWRTRSSSYEQYF. The DNA for the CDR3 is TGTGCCTGGAGGACGCGGTCTAGCTCCTACGAGCAGTACTTC.